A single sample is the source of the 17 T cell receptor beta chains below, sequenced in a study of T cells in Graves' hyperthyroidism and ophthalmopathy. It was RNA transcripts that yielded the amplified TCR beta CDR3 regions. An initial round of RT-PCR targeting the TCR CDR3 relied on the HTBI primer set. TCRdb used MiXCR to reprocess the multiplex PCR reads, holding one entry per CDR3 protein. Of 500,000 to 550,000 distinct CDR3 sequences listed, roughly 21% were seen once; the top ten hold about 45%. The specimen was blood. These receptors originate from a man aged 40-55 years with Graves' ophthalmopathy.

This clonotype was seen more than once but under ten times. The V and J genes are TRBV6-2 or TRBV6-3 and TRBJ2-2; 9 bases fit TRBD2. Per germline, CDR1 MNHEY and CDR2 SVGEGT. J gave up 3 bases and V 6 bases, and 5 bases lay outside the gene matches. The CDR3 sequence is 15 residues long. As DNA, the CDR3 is TGTGCCAGCAGGAGACTAGCGGAACACACCGGGGAGCTGTTTTTT. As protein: CASRRLAEHTGELFF.

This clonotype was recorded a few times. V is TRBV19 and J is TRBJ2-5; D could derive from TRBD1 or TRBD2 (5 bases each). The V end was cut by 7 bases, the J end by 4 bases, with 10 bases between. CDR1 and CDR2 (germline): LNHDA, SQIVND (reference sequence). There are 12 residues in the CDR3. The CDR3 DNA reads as TGTGCCAGTACGGGGCACGGAGAGACCCAGTACTTC. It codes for CASTGHGETQYF.

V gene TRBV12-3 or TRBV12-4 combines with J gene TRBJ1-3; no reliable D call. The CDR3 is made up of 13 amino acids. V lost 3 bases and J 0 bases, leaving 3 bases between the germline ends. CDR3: CASSFISGNTIYF. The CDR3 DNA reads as TGTGCCAGCAGTTTTATCTCTGGAAACACCATATATTTT.

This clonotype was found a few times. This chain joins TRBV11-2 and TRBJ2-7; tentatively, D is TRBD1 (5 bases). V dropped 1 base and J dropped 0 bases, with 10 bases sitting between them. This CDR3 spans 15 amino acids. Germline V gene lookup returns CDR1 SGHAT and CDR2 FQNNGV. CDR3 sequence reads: CASSLAGRDSYEQYF. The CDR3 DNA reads TGTGCCAGCAGCTTAGCAGGCAGGGACTCCTACGAGCAGTACTTC.

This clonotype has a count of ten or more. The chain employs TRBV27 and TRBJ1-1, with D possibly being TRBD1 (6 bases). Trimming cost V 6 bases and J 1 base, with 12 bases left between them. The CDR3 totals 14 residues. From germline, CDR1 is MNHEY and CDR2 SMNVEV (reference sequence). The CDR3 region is CASSDRRQNTEAFF. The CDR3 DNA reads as TGTGCCAGCAGCGACAGGAGACAGAACACTGAAGCTTTCTTT.

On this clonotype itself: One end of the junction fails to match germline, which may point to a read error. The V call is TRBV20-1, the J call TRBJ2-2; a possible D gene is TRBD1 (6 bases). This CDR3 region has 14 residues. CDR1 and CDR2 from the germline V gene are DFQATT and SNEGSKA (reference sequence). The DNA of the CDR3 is TGCAGTGCTAAACCCGGGACAATCACCAGGGAGCTGTTTTTT. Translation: CSAKPGTITRELFF.

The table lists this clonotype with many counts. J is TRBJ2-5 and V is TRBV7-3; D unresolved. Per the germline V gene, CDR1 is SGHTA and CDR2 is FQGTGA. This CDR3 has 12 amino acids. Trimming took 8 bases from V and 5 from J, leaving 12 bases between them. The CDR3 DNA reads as TGTGCCAGCGGCTGGGGTGGGGAGACCCAGTACTTC. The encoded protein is CASGWGGETQYF.

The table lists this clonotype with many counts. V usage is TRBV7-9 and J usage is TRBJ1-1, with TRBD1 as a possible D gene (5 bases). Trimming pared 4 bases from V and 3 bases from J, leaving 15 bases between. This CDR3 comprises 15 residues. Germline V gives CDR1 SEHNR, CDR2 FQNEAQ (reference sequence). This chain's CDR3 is CASSSGRVSDTEAFF. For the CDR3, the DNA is TGTGCCAGCAGCTCCGGCAGGGTCAGTGACACTGAAGCTTTCTTT. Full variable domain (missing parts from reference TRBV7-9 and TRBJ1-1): DTGVSQNPRHKITKRGQNVTFRCDPISEHNRLYWYRQTLGQGPEFLTYFQNEAQLEKSRLLSDRFSAERPKGSFSTLEIQRTEQGDSAMYLCASSSGRVSDTEAFFGQGTRLTVV.

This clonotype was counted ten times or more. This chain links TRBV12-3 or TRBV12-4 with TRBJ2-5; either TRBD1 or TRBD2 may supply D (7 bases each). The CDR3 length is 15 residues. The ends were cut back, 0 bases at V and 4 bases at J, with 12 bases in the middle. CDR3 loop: CASSLAQGGAETQYF. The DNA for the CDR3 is TGTGCCAGCAGTTTAGCGCAGGGGGGGGCAGAGACCCAGTACTTC.

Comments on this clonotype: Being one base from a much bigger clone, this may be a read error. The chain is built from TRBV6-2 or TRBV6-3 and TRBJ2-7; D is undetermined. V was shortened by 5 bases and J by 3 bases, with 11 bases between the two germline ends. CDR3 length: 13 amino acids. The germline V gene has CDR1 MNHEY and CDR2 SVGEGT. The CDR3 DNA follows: TGTGCCAGCAGTGCCACAGTCCTCTACGAGCAGTACTTC. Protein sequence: CASSATVLYEQYF.

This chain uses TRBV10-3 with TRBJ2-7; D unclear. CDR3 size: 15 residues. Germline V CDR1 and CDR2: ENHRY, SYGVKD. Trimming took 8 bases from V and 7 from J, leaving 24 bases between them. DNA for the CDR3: TGTGCCATCGGGAAAGGCCTGGGCCACCCTGTTGAGCAGTACTTC. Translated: CAIGKGLGHPVEQYF.

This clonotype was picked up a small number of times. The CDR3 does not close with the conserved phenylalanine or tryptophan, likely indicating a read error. The CDR3 DNA reads TGCAGTGCTCGGGACCGTGGGGAGTACACTGAAGCTTTCCTT. It translates to CSARDRGEYTEAFL. The chain combines TRBV20-1 with TRBJ1-1; TRBD1 might be the D (5 bases). CDR1 is DFQATT, CDR2 SNEGSKA, per germline (reference sequence). CDR3 length: 14 residues. V lost 5 bases to trimming and J lost 3 bases, with 16 bases between them.

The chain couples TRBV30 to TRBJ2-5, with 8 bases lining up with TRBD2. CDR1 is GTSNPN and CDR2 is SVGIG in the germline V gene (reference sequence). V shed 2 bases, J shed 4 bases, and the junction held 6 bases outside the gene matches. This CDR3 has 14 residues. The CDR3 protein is CAWSMAGGGETQYF. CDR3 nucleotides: TGTGCCTGGAGTATGGCGGGGGGAGGAGAGACCCAGTACTTC.

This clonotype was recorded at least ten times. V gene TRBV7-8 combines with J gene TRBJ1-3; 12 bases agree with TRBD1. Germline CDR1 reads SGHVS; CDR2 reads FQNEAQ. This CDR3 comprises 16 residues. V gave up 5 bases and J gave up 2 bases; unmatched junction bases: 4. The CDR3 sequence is CASSTRDRGPGNTIYF. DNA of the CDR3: TGTGCCAGCAGCACTCGGGACAGGGGGCCTGGAAACACCATATATTTT.

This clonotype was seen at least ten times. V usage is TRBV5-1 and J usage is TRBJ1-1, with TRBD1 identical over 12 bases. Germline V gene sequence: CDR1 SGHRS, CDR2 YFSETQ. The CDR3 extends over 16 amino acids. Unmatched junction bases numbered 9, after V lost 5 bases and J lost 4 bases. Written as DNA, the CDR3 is TGCGCCAGCAGGGGGGACAGGGGGCTTACCAGCACTGAAGCTTTCTTT. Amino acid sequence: CASRGDRGLTSTEAFF.

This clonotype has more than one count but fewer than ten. The CDR3 sequence is CASSGSSGSSYEQYF. CDR3 bases: TGTGCCAGCAGTGGGTCTAGCGGGAGTTCCTACGAGCAGTACTTC. The rearrangement links TRBV7-8 to TRBJ2-7; TRBD2 matches at 10 bases. CDR3 length equals 15 residues. Germline trimming cut 6 bases from V and 1 base from J; bases unmatched to any gene: 6. CDR1 is SGHVS and CDR2 is FQNEAQ in the germline V gene.

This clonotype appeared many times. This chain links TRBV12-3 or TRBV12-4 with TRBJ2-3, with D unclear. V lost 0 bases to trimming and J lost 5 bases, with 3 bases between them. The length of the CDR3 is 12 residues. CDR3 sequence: CASSLAGDTQYF. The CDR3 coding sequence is TGTGCCAGCAGTTTAGCGGGAGATACGCAGTATTTT.